This T cell receptor beta chain was captured by sequencing in a study of beta chain features in type 1 diabetes. CDR3 length: 15 residues. Sequenced material consisted of expressed TCRB transcripts (all of the isolated RNA was reverse transcribed). Sequenced naive, central memory and regulatory T cell samples produced an average of roughly 3.9 million reads. Only in-frame clones appear in the TCRdb table, and some are missing; sequencing was by immunoSEQ multiplex PCR. The sample lists just under 150,000 clones; over 9.5% were seen once. A note on this clone: Its antigen is unidentified.

Post-sort purity exceeded 95% for all sorted populations. Study-wide results and caveats: When VDJ junctions were examined, type 1 diabetes patients showed fewer insertions and more deletions. All four CD4+ subsets of Type 1 diabetes patients contained TCRB CDR3s that were moderately but significantly shorter.

The chain uses TRBV1 and TRBJ2-5; the DNA was not compared with TRBD2, the D call given in the table. TRBV1 is a recognized pseudogene. Sequencing was carried out using naive CD4+ T cells from blood. The clonotype was recovered from a man aged 18 to 35 in good health. The CDR3 is CTSSQLAGGRETQYF. The DNA for the CDR3 is TGCACCAGCAGCCAGCTAGCGGGGGGGCGAGAGACCCAGTACTTC.